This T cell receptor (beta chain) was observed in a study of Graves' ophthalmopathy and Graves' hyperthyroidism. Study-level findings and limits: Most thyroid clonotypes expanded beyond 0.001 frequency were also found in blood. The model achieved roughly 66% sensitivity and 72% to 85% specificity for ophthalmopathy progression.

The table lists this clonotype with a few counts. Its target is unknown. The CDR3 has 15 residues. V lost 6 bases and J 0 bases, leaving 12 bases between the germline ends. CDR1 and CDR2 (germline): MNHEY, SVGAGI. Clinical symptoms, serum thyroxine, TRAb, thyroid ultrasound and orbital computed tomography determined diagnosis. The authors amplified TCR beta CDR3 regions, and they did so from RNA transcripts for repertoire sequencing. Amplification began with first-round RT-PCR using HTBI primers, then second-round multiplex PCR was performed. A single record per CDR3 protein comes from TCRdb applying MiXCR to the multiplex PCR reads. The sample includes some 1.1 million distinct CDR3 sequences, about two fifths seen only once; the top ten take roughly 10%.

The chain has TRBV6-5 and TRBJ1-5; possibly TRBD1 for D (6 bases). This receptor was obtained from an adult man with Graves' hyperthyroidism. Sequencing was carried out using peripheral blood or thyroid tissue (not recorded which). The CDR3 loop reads CASRRRGDSNQPQHF. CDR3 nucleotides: TGTGCCAGCAGGCGCAGGGGAGATAGCAATCAGCCCCAGCATTTT.